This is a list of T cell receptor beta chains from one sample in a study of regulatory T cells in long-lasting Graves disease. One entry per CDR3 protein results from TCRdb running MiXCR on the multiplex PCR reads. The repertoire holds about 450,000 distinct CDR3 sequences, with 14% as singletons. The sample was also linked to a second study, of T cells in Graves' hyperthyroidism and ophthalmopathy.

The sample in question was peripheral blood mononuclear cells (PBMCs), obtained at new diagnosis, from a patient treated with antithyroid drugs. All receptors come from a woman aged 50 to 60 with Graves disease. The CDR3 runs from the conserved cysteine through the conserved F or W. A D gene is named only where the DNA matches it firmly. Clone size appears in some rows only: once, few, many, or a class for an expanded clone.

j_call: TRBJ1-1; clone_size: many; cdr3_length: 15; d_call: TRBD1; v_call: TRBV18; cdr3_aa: CASSPGTGRNTEAFF; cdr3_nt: TGTGCCAGCAGCCCCGGGACAGGCCGGAACACTGAAGCTTTCTTT
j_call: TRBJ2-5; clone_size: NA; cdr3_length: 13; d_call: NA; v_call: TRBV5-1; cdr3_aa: CASSLAIWETQYF; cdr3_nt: TGCGCCAGCAGCTTGGCCATCTGGGAGACCCAGTACTTC
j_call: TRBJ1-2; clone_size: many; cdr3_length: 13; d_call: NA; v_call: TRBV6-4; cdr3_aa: CASSPSENYGYTF; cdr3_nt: TGTGCCAGCAGCCCCAGCGAGAACTATGGCTACACCTTC
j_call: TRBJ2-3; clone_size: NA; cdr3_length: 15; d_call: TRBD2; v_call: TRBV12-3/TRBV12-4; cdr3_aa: CASSLLAGWEDTQYF; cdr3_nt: TGTGCCAGCAGCCTTCTAGCGGGATGGGAAGATACGCAGTATTTT
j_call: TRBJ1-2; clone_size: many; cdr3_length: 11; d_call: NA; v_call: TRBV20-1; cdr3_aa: CSASGGYGYTF; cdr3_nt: TGCAGTGCTAGCGGGGGGTATGGCTACACCTTC
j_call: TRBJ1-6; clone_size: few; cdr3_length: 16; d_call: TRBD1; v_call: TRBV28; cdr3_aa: CASSKPRTGGHSPLHF; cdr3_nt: TGTGCCAGCAGTAAACCCCGGACAGGGGGCCATTCACCCCTCCACTTT
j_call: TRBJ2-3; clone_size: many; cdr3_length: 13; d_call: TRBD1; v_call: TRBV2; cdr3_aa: CASNPGGSDTQYF; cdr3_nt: TGTGCCAGCAATCCAGGGGGAAGCGATACGCAGTATTTT
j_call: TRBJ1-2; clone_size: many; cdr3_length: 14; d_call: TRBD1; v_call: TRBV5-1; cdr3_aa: CASSTGQGGYGYTF; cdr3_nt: TGCGCCAGCAGCACAGGACAGGGAGGCTATGGCTACACCTTC
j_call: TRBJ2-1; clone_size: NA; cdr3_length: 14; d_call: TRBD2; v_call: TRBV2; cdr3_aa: CASSLTSGIDEQFF; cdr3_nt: TGTGCCAGCAGCCTGACTAGCGGGATCGATGAGCAGTTCTTC
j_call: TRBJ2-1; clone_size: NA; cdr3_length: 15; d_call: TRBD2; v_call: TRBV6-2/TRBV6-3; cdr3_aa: CASSDPGLAMNEQFF; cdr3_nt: TGTGCCAGCAGTGATCCGGGACTAGCCATGAATGAGCAGTTCTTC
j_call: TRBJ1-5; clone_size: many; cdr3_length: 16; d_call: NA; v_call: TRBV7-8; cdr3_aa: CASSLGRKGSNQPQHF; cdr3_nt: TGTGCCAGCAGCTTAGGACGCAAGGGTAGCAATCAGCCCCAGCATTTT
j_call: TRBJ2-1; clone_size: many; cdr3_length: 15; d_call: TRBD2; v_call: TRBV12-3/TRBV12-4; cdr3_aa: CASSFRAGVSNEQFF; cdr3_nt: TGTGCCAGCAGTTTTCGAGCGGGAGTTAGTAATGAGCAGTTCTTC
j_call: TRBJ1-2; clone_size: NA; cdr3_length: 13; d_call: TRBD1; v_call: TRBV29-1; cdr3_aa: CSVGTGEWNGYTF; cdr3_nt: TGCAGCGTTGGGACAGGGGAGTGGAATGGCTACACCTTC
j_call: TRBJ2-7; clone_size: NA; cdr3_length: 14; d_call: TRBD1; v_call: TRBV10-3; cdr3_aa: CAISLGTGQREQYF; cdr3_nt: TGTGCCATCAGTTTAGGGACAGGGCAGAGGGAGCAGTACTTC
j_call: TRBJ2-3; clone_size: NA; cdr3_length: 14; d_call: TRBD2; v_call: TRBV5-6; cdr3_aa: CASWRRGWEDTQYF; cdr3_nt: TGTGCCAGCTGGCGGCGGGGGTGGGAGGATACGCAGTATTTT
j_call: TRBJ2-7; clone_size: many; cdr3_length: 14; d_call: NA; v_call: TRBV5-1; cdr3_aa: CASSLLGHNYEQYF; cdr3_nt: TGCGCCAGCAGCTTACTGGGGCACAACTACGAGCAGTACTTC
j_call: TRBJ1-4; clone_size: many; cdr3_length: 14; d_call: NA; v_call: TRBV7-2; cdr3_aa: CASSPWLSNEKLFF; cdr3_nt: TGTGCCAGCAGCCCGTGGCTGTCTAATGAAAAACTGTTTTTT
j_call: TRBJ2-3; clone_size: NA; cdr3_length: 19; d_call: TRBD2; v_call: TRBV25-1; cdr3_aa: CASSENWSGRAIGTDTQYF; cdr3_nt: TGTGCCAGCAGTGAAAACTGGAGCGGGAGGGCCATAGGCACAGATACGCAGTATTTT
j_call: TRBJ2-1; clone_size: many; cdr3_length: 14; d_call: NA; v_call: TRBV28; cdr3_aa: CASSFQAPGNEQFF; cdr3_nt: TGTGCCAGCAGTTTCCAGGCCCCTGGCAATGAGCAGTTCTTC
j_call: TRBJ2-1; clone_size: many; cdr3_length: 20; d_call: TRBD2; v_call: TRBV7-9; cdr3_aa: CASTFGGTSGREGAFDEQFF; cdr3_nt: TGTGCCAGCACATTCGGGGGTACTAGCGGGAGGGAAGGGGCGTTCGATGAGCAGTTCTTC
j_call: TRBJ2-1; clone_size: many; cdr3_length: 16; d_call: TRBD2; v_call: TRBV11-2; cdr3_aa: CASSLEGTSGYNEQFF; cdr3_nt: TGTGCCAGCAGCTTAGAGGGGACTAGTGGTTACAATGAGCAGTTCTTC
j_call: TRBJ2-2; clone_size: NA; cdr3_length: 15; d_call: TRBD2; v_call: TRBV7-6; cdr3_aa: CASSATTGRTGELFF; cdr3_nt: TGTGCCAGCAGCGCGACTACCGGGAGGACCGGGGAGCTGTTTTTT
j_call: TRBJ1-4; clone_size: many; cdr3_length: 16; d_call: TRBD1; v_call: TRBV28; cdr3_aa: CASSFMWGQGCEKLFF; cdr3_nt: TGTGCCAGCAGTTTTATGTGGGGACAGGGGTGTGAAAAACTGTTTTTT
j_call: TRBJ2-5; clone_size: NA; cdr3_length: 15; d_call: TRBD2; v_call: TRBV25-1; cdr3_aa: CATAGRGRWRETQYF; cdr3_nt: TGTGCCACCGCGGGACGCGGGAGGTGGCGAGAGACCCAGTACTTC
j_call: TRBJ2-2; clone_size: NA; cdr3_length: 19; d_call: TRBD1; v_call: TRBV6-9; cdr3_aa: CASSYSRDRRSLHTGELFF; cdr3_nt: TGTGCCAGCAGTTACTCCAGGGACAGAAGATCCCTCCACACCGGGGAGCTGTTTTTT
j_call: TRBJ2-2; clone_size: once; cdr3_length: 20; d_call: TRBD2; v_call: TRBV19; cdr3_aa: CASGFYAPGLAGPNTGELFF; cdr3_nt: TGTGCCAGTGGTTTTTATGCCCCGGGACTAGCGGGCCCAAACACCGGGGAGCTGTTTTTT
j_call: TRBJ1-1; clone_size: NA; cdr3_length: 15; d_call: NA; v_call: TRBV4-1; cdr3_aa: CASSQAGSLNTEAFF; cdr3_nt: TGCGCCAGCAGCCAGGCCGGGAGTCTGAACACTGAAGCTTTCTTT
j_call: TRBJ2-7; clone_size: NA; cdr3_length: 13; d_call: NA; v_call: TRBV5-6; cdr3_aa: CASSFTASYEQYF; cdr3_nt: TGTGCCAGCAGCTTCACAGCCTCCTACGAGCAGTACTTC
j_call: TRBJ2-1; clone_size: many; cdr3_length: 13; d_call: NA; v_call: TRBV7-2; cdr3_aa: CASGASSYNEQFF; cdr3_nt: TGTGCCAGCGGGGCGAGCTCCTACAATGAGCAGTTCTTC
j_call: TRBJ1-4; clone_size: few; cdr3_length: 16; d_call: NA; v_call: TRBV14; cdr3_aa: CASSQGPGTKAEKLFF; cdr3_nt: TGTGCCAGCAGCCAAGGGCCCGGGACAAAAGCCGAAAAACTGTTTTTT
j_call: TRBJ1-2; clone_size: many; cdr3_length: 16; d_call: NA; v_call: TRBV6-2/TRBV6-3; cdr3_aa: CASSYRLTDLDYGYTF; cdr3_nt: TGTGCCAGCAGTTACCGCCTGACGGATCTTGACTATGGCTACACCTTC
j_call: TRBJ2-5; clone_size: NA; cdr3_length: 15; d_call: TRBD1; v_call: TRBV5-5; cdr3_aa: CASSLAPGGEETQYF; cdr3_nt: TGTGCCAGCAGCTTGGCGCCAGGGGGCGAGGAGACCCAGTACTTC
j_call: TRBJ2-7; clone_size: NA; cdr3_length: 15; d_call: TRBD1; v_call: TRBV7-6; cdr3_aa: CASSQDRGLSYEQYF; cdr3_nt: TGTGCCAGCAGTCAAGACAGGGGCCTCTCCTACGAGCAGTACTTC
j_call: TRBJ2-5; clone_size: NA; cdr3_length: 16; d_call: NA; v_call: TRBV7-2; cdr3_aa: CASSLDPGARAGTQYF; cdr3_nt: TGTGCCAGCAGCTTAGACCCAGGGGCTCGGGCTGGGACCCAGTACTTC
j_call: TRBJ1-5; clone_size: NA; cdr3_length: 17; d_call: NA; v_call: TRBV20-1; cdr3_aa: CSARDRGGDGRIQPQHF; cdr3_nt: TGCAGTGCTAGAGATCGGGGGGGCGACGGAAGAATTCAGCCCCAGCATTTT
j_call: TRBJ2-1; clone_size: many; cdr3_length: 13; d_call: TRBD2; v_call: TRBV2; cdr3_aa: CAPSTSEYNEQFF; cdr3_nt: TGTGCCCCCTCGACTAGCGAATACAATGAGCAGTTCTTC
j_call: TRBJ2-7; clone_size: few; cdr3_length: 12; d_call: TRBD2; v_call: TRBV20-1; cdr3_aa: CSIPREGSEQYF; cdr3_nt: TGCAGCATTCCGCGGGAGGGGAGCGAGCAGTACTTC
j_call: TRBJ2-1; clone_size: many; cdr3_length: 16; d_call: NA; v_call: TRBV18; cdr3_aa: CASSPYGSYGGDEQFF; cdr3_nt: TGTGCCAGCTCACCTTATGGGTCTTACGGGGGCGATGAGCAGTTCTTC
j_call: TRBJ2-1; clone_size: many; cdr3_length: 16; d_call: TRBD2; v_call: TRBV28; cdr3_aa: CASSLDGLAGGYEQFF; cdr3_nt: TGTGCCAGCAGTTTGGACGGACTAGCGGGAGGGTATGAGCAGTTCTTC
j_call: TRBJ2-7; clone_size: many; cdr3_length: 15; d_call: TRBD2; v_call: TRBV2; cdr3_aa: CASLEELAGAYEQYF; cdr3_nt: TGTGCCAGCCTCGAGGAACTAGCGGGAGCCTACGAGCAGTACTTC
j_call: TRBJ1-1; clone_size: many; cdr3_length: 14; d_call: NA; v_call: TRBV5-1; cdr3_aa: CASSFQGIGSEAFF; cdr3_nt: TGCGCCAGCAGCTTCCAGGGAATAGGTTCTGAAGCTTTCTTT
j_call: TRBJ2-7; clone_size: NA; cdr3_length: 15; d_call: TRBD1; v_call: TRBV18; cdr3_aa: CASSPPGQGCYEQYF; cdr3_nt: TGTGCCAGCTCACCACCCGGACAGGGCTGCTACGAGCAGTACTTC
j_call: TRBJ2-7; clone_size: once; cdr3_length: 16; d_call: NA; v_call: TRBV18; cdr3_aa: CASSTRQQSSYNEQYF; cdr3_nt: TGTGCCAGCTCAACTCGACAGCAAAGCTCCTACAATGAGCAGTACTTC
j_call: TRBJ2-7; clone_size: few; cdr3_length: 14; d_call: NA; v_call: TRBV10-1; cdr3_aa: CASSVQRASYEQYF; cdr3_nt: TGCGCCAGCAGCGTTCAGCGGGCCTCCTACGAGCAGTACTTC
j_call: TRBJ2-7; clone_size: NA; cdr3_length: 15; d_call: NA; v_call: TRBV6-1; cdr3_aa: CASNRGGTLRGEQYF; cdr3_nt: TGTGCCAGCAATCGAGGCGGGACCCTCCGGGGCGAGCAGTACTTC
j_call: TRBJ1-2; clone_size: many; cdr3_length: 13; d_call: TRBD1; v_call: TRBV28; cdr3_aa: CASSTGGSYGYTF; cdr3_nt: TGTGCCAGCAGCACAGGGGGAAGCTATGGCTACACCTTC
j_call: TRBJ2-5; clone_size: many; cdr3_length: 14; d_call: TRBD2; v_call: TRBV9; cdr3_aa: CASSGSGSDETQYF; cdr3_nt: TGTGCCAGCAGCGGTAGCGGGAGCGATGAGACCCAGTACTTC
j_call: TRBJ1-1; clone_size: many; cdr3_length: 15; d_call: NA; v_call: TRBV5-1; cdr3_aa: CASSWGAFLGTEAFF; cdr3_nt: TGCGCCAGCAGCTGGGGGGCCTTCCTAGGCACTGAAGCTTTCTTT